This T cell receptor (beta chain) originates from a study of OX40 agonist ivuxolimab in advanced cancers. Whole-study findings and limits: Partial responders at 0.1-3.0 mg/kg showed near-lowest clonal expansion.

Germline V gene sequence: CDR1 SGHVS, CDR2 FNYEAQ. V shed 2 bases and J 6 bases; nucleotides not matched to a gene: 1. This CDR3 is 14 amino acids long. As to this clone: Its antigen is currently unknown.

Clones were sequenced by immunoSEQ multiplex PCR, and TCRdb holds only the in-frame ones, with some missing. The sample holds fewer than 80,000 clones, over 75% seen once. The chain is built from TRBV7-6 and TRBJ2-1, with TRBD1 matching 10 bases. Sequenced here: CD4+ or CD8+ T cells sorted from blood, sampled in a trial of the OX40 agonist ivuxolimab. This clonotype was sampled from an adult with an advanced solid tumor such as melanoma, head and neck, liver or kidney cancer. The CDR3 loop reads CASSLRDRGNEQFF. The CDR3 nucleotides are TGTGCCAGCAGCTTAAGGGACAGGGGCAATGAGCAGTTCTTC.